This is a list of T cell receptor beta chains from one sample in a study of control samples from healthy donors and cancer patients. The repertoire was sequenced with immunoSEQ multiplex PCR; TCRdb's copy has only in-frame clones and lacks some. The sample includes roughly 170,000 clones, roughly 92% of them seen just once. The sequencing sample was made of blood. Receptors were obtained from a woman aged 18-29 years in good health. Each CDR3 is given with its conserved first and last residue. D genes are given only for firm matches. For some rows the clone size is stated as once, few or many, or as a class when expanded; others skip it.

abundance | j_gene | d_gene | v_gene | CDR3nt | CDR3aa
- | TRBJ1-2 | TRBD1 | TRBV6-6 | TGTGCCAGCAGCTTCTTAACGGGACAGGATGCGGGGGGGTTTTATGGCTACACCTTC | CASSFLTGQDAGGFYGYTF
- | TRBJ1-1 | TRBD1 | TRBV10-1 | TGCGCCAGCAGCCCCCAACAGGGGGCTGGAACTGAAGCTTTCTTT | CASSPQQGAGTEAFF
- | TRBJ2-1 | - | TRBV6-2/TRBV6-3 | TGTGCCAGCAGTGACCTGGGACTGGTTTACAATGAGCAGTTCTTC | CASSDLGLVYNEQFF
- | TRBJ2-2 | - | TRBV24-1 | TGTGCCACCAGTGATTTAGCCTCGCAGGCGGCGCCATTTGGCGGGGAGCTGTTTTTT | CATSDLASQAAPFGGELFF
- | TRBJ2-5 | - | TRBV3-1/TRBV3-2 | TGTGCCAGCAGATACCCCGGACGGGAGACCCAGTACTTC | CASRYPGRETQYF
- | TRBJ2-7 | TRBD1 | TRBV6-5 | TGTGCCAGCAGTTTCCTCCCGACAGGGACCTACGAGCAGTACTTC | CASSFLPTGTYEQYF
- | TRBJ2-7 | - | TRBV11-2 | TGTGCCAGCAGCTTATTCTTAGGGTCCTACGAGCAGTACTTC | CASSLFLGSYEQYF
- | TRBJ1-2 | - | TRBV5-1 | TGCGCCAGCAGCTCGGGCGGGCTCTATGGCTACACCTTC | CASSSGGLYGYTF
- | TRBJ1-5 | TRBD1 | TRBV28 | TGTGCCAGCAGCACCGAGGGGGCTCGTCAGCCCCAGCATTTT | CASSTEGARQPQHF
- | TRBJ2-5 | TRBD1 | TRBV2 | TGTGCCAGCAGTGGGACAGGGGGTGGGGAGACCCAGTACTTC | CASSGTGGGETQYF
- | TRBJ2-7 | TRBD1 | TRBV10-2 | TGCGCCAGCAGGGATAGACAGGGGGCGGGGGAGCAGTACTTC | CASRDRQGAGEQYF
- | TRBJ1-1 | TRBD1 | TRBV18 | TGTGCCAGCTCACCAGGACAGGGGTTTTACACTGAAGCTTTCTTT | CASSPGQGFYTEAFF
- | TRBJ1-4 | - | TRBV5-6 | TGTGCCAGCAGCTTGCCAGGACGCACTAATGAAAAACTGTTTTTT | CASSLPGRTNEKLFF
- | TRBJ1-1 | - | TRBV15 | TGTGCCGCCCGTACCCAGGGGTTAGGGAACACTGAAGCTTTCTTT | CAARTQGLGNTEAFF
- | TRBJ1-3 | - | TRBV10-3 | TGTGCCACGACGGATGTCTCTGGAAACACCATATATTTT | CATTDVSGNTIYF
- | TRBJ1-4 | - | TRBV12-3/TRBV12-4 | TGTGCCAGCAGTGTATCCGGAGAAAAACTGTTTTTT | CASSVSGEKLFF
- | TRBJ1-2 | TRBD1 | TRBV28 | TGTGCCAGCAGTTTAGCGGACAGGGTGGGTGGCTACACCTTC | CASSLADRVGGYTF
- | TRBJ2-1 | - | TRBV11-3 | TGTGCCAGCAGCCTCACTAGAAGCTCCTACAATGAGCAGTTCTTC | CASSLTRSSYNEQFF
- | TRBJ2-7 | TRBD2 | TRBV5-1 | TGCGCCAGCAGCTTCGGGACTAGCGGGGGAATCTCCTACGAGCAGTACTTC | CASSFGTSGGISYEQYF
- | TRBJ2-7 | - | TRBV4-1 | TGCGCCAGCAGCCAGTCTAGCAAGCAGTACTTC | CASSQSSKQYF
- | TRBJ1-1 | - | TRBV10-3 | TGTGCCATCAGTGACCCCATCAGGGGTGAAGCTTTCTTT | CAISDPIRGEAFF
- | TRBJ1-3 | - | TRBV7-9 | TGTGCCAGCAGCTTAGATTTACCAACAGCTTCAAGCTCTGGAAACACCATATATTTT | CASSLDLPTASSSGNTIYF
- | TRBJ2-1 | - | TRBV12-3/TRBV12-4 | TGTGCCAGCAGTTTAACAGGCCCGAGGGAGCAGTTCTTC | CASSLTGPREQFF
- | TRBJ1-5 | - | TRBV4-3 | TGCGCCAGCAGCCGAGGTTGGACACAAAATCAGCCCCAGCATTTT | CASSRGWTQNQPQHF
once | TRBJ1-6 | - | TRBV7-3 | TGTGCCAGCAGCCGACAGAATAATTCACCCCTCCACTTT | CASSRQNNSPLHF
- | TRBJ1-1 | - | TRBV19 | TGTGCCAGTAGCAGGAGGGGAGGTAGCACTGAAGCTTTCTTT | CASSRRGGSTEAFF
- | TRBJ1-1 | - | TRBV18 | TGTGCCAGCTCACCTGGGCGGGACACTGAAGCTTTCTTT | CASSPGRDTEAFF
- | TRBJ2-7 | - | TRBV5-5 | TGTGCCAGCAGCTTGCTCGGACAGAGCTACGAGCAGTACTTC | CASSLLGQSYEQYF